What follows are 23 T cell receptor beta chains derived from one specimen sequenced in a study of T cell repertoires in cytomegalovirus infection. Which antigens these TCRs recognize remains unknown. MiXCR was run by TCRdb on the reads, yielding one entry per CDR3 protein. The sample lists some 560,000 distinct CDR3 sequences, roughly 43% occurring once. The source material was cultured PBMCs, sampled from culture after CMV antigen stimulation. All receptors derive from a human donor in good health (CMV status not recorded). Some clones in this sample may be carry-over from other donors' samples.

This clonotype came up many times. This chain links TRBV7-2 with TRBJ2-1, with D possibly TRBD1 on 5 matching bases. V shed 2 bases and J shed 6 bases, with 5 bases lying between them. From germline, CDR1 is SGHTA and CDR2 FQGNSA. This CDR3 spans 12 amino acids. The CDR3 region is CASSLRGNEQFF. The CDR3 DNA sequence: TGTGCCAGCAGCTTAAGGGGCAATGAGCAGTTCTTC. The variable domain in full, completed from reference TRBV7-2 and TRBJ2-1, reads GAGVSQSPSNKVTEKGKDVELRCDPISGHTALYWYRQSLGQGLEFLIYFQGNSAPDKSGLPSDRFSAERTGGSVSTLTIQRTQQEDSAVYLCASSLRGNEQFFGPGTRLTVL.

This clonotype came up a few times. The CDR3 spells CASSLAPLLRTHEQFF. CDR3 in DNA: TGTGCCAGCAGCTTGGCCCCCCTCCTGAGGACCCATGAGCAGTTCTTC. The chain joins TRBV5-6 to TRBJ2-1; D gene ambiguous. Trimming cost V 0 bases and J 8 bases, with 18 bases left between them. CDR3 length: 16 residues. Germline V gives CDR1 SGHDT, CDR2 YYEEEE.

This clonotype was seen a few times. V gene TRBV7-8 combines with J gene TRBJ1-5; D is uncertain. Between the trimmed V and J ends, which lost 8 bases and 6 bases, there was a span of 29 bases. Germline loops: CDR1 SGHVS, CDR2 FQNEAQ. This CDR3 contains 18 residues. The DNA of the CDR3 is TGTGCCAGCCCGAGCCCCAACCCGCGGGAGTTAGCATTTCAGCCCCAGCATTTT. Encoded protein: CASPSPNPRELAFQPQHF.

This clonotype was counted many times. The chain joins TRBV7-2 to TRBJ2-7, with TRBD1 as a possible D gene (6 bases). Germline CDR1 reads SGHTA; CDR2 reads FQGNSA. Trimming pared 7 bases from V and 6 bases from J, leaving 19 bases between. The CDR3 extends over 14 amino acids. As DNA, the CDR3 is TGTGCCAGCACCGAGCCGGGACAACGGGTCGAGCAGTACTTC. This gives the protein CASTEPGQRVEQYF.

The rearrangement uses TRBV11-2 and TRBJ1-1; D call uncertain. CDR3 length: 11 residues. V was pared by 5 bases and J by 8 bases, with 9 bases between. CDR1 is SGHAT, CDR2 FQNNGV, per germline. CDR3 DNA: TGTGCCAGCAGCCTGCGGGAGGAAGCTTTCTTT. Protein sequence: CASSLREEAFF.

This clonotype was counted between two and nine times. V is TRBV7-8 and J is TRBJ1-2, with D perhaps TRBD1 (5 bases). This CDR3 is 15 amino acids long. V lost 1 base to trimming and J lost 0 bases, with 9 bases between them. Germline-derived CDR1 and CDR2 are SGHVS and FQNEAQ. The CDR3 bases are TGTGCCAGCAGCTTAGAGACAGCTGCTAACTATGGCTACACCTTC. Translation: CASSLETAANYGYTF.

The chain uses TRBV20-1 and TRBJ1-1, with 8 positions matching TRBD1. Per the germline V gene, CDR1 is DFQATT and CDR2 is SNEGSKA (reference sequence). CDR3 length: 14 residues. Trimming cost V 6 bases and J 5 bases; bases outside gene matches: 11. CDR3 sequence: CSATWTGRPTEAFF. The CDR3 DNA reads as TGCAGTGCAACCTGGACAGGGAGGCCTACTGAAGCTTTCTTT.

This clonotype was counted between two and nine times. In DNA form, the CDR3 reads TGTGCCAGCAGCTTAGCATCGGCAGCCTATGGCTACACCTTC. Protein sequence: CASSLASAAYGYTF. The J gene is TRBJ1-2, the V gene TRBV7-9; D is ambiguous. Trimming took off 0 bases at V and 4 bases at J, with 9 bases between the two ends. The V gene's germline CDR1 is SEHNR and CDR2 FQNEAQ (reference sequence). CDR3 length: 14 residues.

V gene TRBV11-2 combines with J gene TRBJ1-5; D is undetermined. V was trimmed by 5 bases and J by 0 bases, leaving 14 bases between them. Germline-derived CDR1 and CDR2 are SGHAT and FQNNGV. The CDR3 is made up of 16 amino acids. DNA of the CDR3: TGTGCCAGCAGCCCTGGGGAAAGGGATAGCAATCAGCCCCAGCATTTT. Protein product: CASSPGERDSNQPQHF. Variable domain in full (rest from reference TRBV11-2 and TRBJ1-5): EAGVAQSPRYKIIEKRQSVAFWCNPISGHATLYWYQQILGQGPKLLIQFQNNGVVDDSQLPKDRFSAERLKGVDSTLKIQPAKLEDSAVYLCASSPGERDSNQPQHFGDGTRLSIL.

In the case of this clonotype: No DNA is shown, since the ends of the CDR3 on it are uncertain; the CDR3 is the one TCRdb lists. This chain links TRBV19 with TRBJ2-3; the D segment call TRBD2 is taken from the table without a DNA check. Germline V gene lookup returns CDR1 LNHDA and CDR2 SQIVND (reference sequence). The CDR3 length equals 16 residues, ends included. The CDR3 here is CASSIRFGGPNYTQYF.

The chain carries TRBV19 and TRBJ2-2, with 11 nucleotides matching TRBD1. V trimming: 4 bases; J trimming: 6 bases; junction bases outside the gene matches: 7. This CDR3 comprises 16 residues. Germline V gene sequence: CDR1 LNHDA, CDR2 SQIVND (reference sequence). The CDR3 sequence: CASSTFWDRGSGELFF. CDR3 sequence (DNA): TGTGCCAGTAGTACCTTTTGGGACAGGGGGTCCGGGGAGCTGTTTTTT.

The chain is built from TRBV18 and TRBJ2-1; maybe TRBD1 (5 bases). CDR3 length equals 13 residues. Trimming removed 4 bases at V and 4 bases at J, with 8 bases between. Germline V gene sequence: CDR1 KGHSH, CDR2 LQKENI. CDR3 region: CASSRTYYNEQFF. In DNA, the CDR3 is TGTGCCAGCTCACGGACATATTACAATGAGCAGTTCTTC. The full variable domain, with the rest looked up from reference TRBV18 and TRBJ2-1, is NAGVMQNPRHLVRRRGQEARLRCSPMKGHSHVYWYRQLPEEGLKFMVYLQKENIIDESGMPKERFSAEFPKEGPSILRIQQVVRGDSAAYFCASSRTYYNEQFFGPGTRLTVL.

This clonotype was found a few times. In nucleotides, the CDR3 is TGTGCCAGCAGCTTAGAGGAGACAGTCAAGCAGTTCTTC. Residues: CASSLEETVKQFF. This chain connects TRBV7-4 to TRBJ2-1; tentative D call: TRBD1 (5 bases). The CDR3 sequence is 13 residues long. Germline values: CDR1 SGHVT, CDR2 SQSDAQ. V shed 1 base and J shed 11 bases, with 12 bases lying between them.

This clonotype was counted a few times. The CDR3 nucleotides are TGTGCCAGCAGGTCAGGGCCCGGAGGAACCAAAAACATTCAGTACTTC. Amino acid sequence: CASRSGPGGTKNIQYF. The chain uses TRBV7-2 and TRBJ2-4, with D tentatively TRBD1 or TRBD2 (5 bases each). The CDR3 runs 16 residues. V was shortened by 6 bases and J by 2 bases, with 17 bases between the two germline ends. CDR1 is SGHTA and CDR2 is FQGNSA in the germline V gene.

The chain recombines TRBV28 with TRBJ1-2; possibly TRBD1 for D (5 bases). V was trimmed by 5 bases and J by 8 bases, leaving 15 bases between them. CDR1 is MDHEN, CDR2 SYDVKM, per germline. The CDR3 runs 13 residues. In DNA, the CDR3 is TGTGCCAGCAGTAGACAGAATCTATCCGGCTACACCTTC. Protein product: CASSRQNLSGYTF.

This clonotype turned up a few times. This rearrangement joins TRBV2 to TRBJ1-4, with a tentative D call TRBD1 (5 bases). The CDR3 is made up of 14 amino acids. With 5 bases removed from V and 8 bases from J, the gap between germline ends came to 15 bases. Germline CDR1 and CDR2: SNHLY and FYNNEI. DNA for the CDR3: TGTGCCAGCAGTCAGGGTAGTGGGTTAGAAAAACTGTTTTTT. It is translated as CASSQGSGLEKLFF.

The rearrangement uses TRBV7-9 and TRBJ2-5; 10 positions match TRBD1. The CDR3 length is 15 residues. Germline V lookup: CDR1 SEHNR, CDR2 FQNEAQ (reference sequence). J gave up 5 bases and V 5 bases, and 8 bases lay outside the gene matches. CDR3: CASSPGTGVEETQYF. The CDR3, as DNA: TGTGCCAGCAGCCCCGGGACAGGGGTTGAGGAGACCCAGTACTTC.

This clonotype was found many times. The chain uses TRBV7-2 and TRBJ2-5, with TRBD2 as a possible D gene (6 bases). Trimming left V 5 bases short and J 2 bases short, with 18 bases between. The CDR3 has 16 residues. Germline lookup yields CDR1 SGHTA and CDR2 FQGNSA. Here the CDR3 DNA reads TGTGCCAGCAGCATAGGACTCTACGGGAGTCAAGAGACCCAGTACTTC. Encoded protein: CASSIGLYGSQETQYF.

The chain employs TRBV12-3 or TRBV12-4 and TRBJ1-1, with TRBD1 as a possible D gene (6 bases). CDR3 length: 15 amino acids. V lost 0 bases, J lost 0 bases, and 8 bases lay in between. In nucleotides, the CDR3 is TGTGCCAGCAGTTTAGCGACAGGAGTGAACACTGAAGCTTTCTTT. This codes for CASSLATGVNTEAFF.

This clonotype was observed a handful of times. The chain links TRBV6-2 or TRBV6-3 to TRBJ1-5; possible D gene TRBD1, 5 bases. The CDR3 has 15 amino acids. V was shortened by 8 bases and J by 4 bases, with 18 bases between the two germline ends. Germline V lookup: CDR1 MNHEY, CDR2 SVGEGT. The DNA of the CDR3 is TGTGCCAGCGGACAACTACAGAGACCTAATCAGCCCCAGCATTTT. Translation gives CASGQLQRPNQPQHF.

The CDR3 DNA reads TGTGCCAGCAGTTTAATTGGGAGCCAGGGCAAGTTCTTC. Its translation: CASSLIGSQGKFF. The genes are TRBV12-3 or TRBV12-4 and TRBJ2-1; D tentatively fits TRBD1 or TRBD2 (5 bases each). The CDR3 has 13 residues. With 2 bases removed from V and 14 bases from J, the gap between germline ends came to 16 bases.

This clonotype appeared once. The J gene is TRBJ2-7, the V gene TRBV15; 9 bases align to TRBD1. CDR3 length: 16 residues. Germline V gives CDR1 LNHNV, CDR2 YYDKDF (reference sequence). The V segment lost 0 bases and the J segment 0 bases; nucleotides outside the gene matches: 3. The CDR3 reads CATSRDPGQGSYEQYF. In DNA form, the CDR3 reads TGTGCCACCAGCAGAGATCCGGGACAGGGCTCCTACGAGCAGTACTTC. Looking up the rest from reference TRBV15 and TRBJ2-7 gives the full variable domain: DAMVIQNPRYQVTQFGKPVTLSCSQTLNHNVMYWYQQKSSQAPKLLFHYYDKDFNNEADTPDNFQSRRPNTSFCFLDIRSPGLGDTAMYLCATSRDPGQGSYEQYFGPGTRLTVT.

The rearrangement joins TRBV10-2 to TRBJ2-7; 8 bases are shared with TRBD2. CDR1 is WSHSY, CDR2 SAAADI, per germline. Trimming took 5 bases from V and 2 from J; bases not matched to a gene: 8. This CDR3 has 15 residues. This CDR3 is CASSPRPLAAYEQYF. Here the CDR3 DNA reads TGCGCCAGCAGTCCCCGCCCACTAGCGGCCTACGAGCAGTACTTC.